This T cell receptor (beta chain) was retrieved from a study of CD8 T cells in Susac syndrome. This clonotype appeared once. Trimming shortened V by 0 bases and J by 4 bases, and 19 bases separated the two germline ends. Germline V gives CDR1 SGDLS, CDR2 YYNGEE. This CDR3 spans 17 amino acids. With random hexamers, roughly 0.45 to 1 ug RNA was reverse transcribed. TCRdb re-called the immunoSEQ multiplex PCR reads with MiXCR, one entry per CDR3 protein. This sample yields a few hundred thousand distinct CDR3 sequences, of which around 95% are seen a single time; 0.065% to 0.075% belongs to the top ten.

The genes are TRBV9 and TRBJ2-5; perhaps D is TRBD1 or TRBD2 (6 bases each). The source of this sequence is a human donor with multiple sclerosis. Source material: CD4+ T cells from PBMCs. This CDR3 is CASSVGASGGGGETQYF. The CDR3 DNA follows: TGTGCCAGCAGCGTAGGGGCCAGCGGAGGAGGGGGAGAGACCCAGTACTTC.